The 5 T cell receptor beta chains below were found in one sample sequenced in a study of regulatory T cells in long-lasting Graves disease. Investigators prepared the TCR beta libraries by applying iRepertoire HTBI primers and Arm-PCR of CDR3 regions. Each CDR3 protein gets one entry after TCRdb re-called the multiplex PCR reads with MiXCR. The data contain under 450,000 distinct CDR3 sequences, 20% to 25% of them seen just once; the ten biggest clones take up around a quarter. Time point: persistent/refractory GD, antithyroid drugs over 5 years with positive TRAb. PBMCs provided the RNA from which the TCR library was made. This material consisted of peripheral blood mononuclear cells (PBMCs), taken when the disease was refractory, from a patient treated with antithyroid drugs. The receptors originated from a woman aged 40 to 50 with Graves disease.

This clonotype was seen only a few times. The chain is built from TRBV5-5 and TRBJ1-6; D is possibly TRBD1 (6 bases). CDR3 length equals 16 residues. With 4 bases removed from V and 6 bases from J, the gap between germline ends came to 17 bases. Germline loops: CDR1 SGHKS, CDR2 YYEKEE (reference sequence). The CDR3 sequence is CASSDRTVAGNSPLHF. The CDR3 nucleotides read TGTGCCAGCAGCGATAGGACAGTAGCTGGTAATTCACCCCTCCACTTT. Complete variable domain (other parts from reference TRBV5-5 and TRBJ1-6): DAGVTQSPTHLIKTRGQQVTLRCSPISGHKSVSWYQQVLGQGPQFIFQYYEKEERGRGNFPDRFSARQFPNYSSELNVNALLLGDSALYLCASSDRTVAGNSPLHFGNGTRLTVT.

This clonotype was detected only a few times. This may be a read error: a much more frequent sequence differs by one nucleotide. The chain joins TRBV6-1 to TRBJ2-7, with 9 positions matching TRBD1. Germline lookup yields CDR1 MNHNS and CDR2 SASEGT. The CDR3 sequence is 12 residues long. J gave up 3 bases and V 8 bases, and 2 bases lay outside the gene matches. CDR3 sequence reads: CASQGQGYEQYF. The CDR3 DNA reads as TGTGCCAGCCAGGGACAGGGCTACGAGCAGTACTTC.

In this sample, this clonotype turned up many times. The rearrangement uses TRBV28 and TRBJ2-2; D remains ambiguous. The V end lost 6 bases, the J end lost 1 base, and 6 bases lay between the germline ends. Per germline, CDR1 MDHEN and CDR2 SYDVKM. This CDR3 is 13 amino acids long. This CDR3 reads CASSFQNTGELFF. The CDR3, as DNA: TGTGCCAGCAGCTTTCAGAACACCGGGGAGCTGTTTTTT.

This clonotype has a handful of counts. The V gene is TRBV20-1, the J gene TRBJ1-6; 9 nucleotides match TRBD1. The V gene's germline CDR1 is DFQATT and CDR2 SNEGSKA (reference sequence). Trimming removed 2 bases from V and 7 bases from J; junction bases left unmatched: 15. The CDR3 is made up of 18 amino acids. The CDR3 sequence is CSARPVPGTGGGNSPLHF. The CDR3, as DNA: TGCAGTGCTAGACCAGTTCCGGGTACAGGGGGCGGGAATTCACCCCTCCACTTT.

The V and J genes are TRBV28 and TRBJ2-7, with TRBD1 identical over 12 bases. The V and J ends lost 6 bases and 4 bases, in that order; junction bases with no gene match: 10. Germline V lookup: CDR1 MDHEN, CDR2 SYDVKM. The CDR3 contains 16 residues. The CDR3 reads CASRRSGTGGEYEQYF. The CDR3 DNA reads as TGTGCCAGCAGACGTTCCGGGACAGGGGGCGAGTACGAGCAGTACTTC. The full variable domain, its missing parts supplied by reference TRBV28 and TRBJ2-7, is DVKVTQSSRYLVKRTGEKVFLECVQDMDHENMFWYRQDPGLGLRLIYFSYDVKMKEKGDIPEGYSVSREKKERFSLILESASTNQTSMYLCASRRSGTGGEYEQYFGPGTRLTVT.